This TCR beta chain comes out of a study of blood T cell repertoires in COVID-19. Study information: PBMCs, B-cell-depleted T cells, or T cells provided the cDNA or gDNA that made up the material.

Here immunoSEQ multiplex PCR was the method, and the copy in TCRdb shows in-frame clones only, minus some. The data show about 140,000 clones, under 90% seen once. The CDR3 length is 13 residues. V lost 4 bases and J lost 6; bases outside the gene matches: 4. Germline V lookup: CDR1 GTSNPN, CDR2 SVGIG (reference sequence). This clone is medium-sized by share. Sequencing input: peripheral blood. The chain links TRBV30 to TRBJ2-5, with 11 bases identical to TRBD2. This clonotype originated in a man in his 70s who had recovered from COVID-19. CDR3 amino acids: CAWTSGRSQTQYF. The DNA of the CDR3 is TGTGCCTGGACTAGCGGGAGGTCCCAGACCCAGTACTTC.